These 12 T cell receptor beta chains share one sample of origin, sequenced in a study. TCRdb redid the calling of the 5' RACE reads with MiXCR, one entry per CDR3 protein. The profile shows tens of thousands of distinct CDR3 sequences, 30% of them singletons. Input material: tumor-infiltrating naive CD4+ T cells sorted from the breast tumor. Subset reported: naive CD4+ T cells, CD4+CD45RA+CD25-. All receptors come from a female donor with breast cancer.

This rearrangement joins TRBV20-1 to TRBJ1-1; D uncertain. Trimming took off 4 bases at V and 5 bases at J, with 8 bases between the two ends. CDR3 size: 11 residues. Germline V CDR1 and CDR2: DFQATT, SNEGSKA (reference sequence). CDR3 residues: CSANGLTEAFF. CDR3 in DNA: TGCAGTGCTAATGGGCTGACTGAAGCTTTCTTT.

This clonotype is medium-sized (0.01 to 0.1%). The CDR3 DNA sequence: TGCGCCAGCAGCTTGGAGGGACAGAACTATGGCTACACCTTC. Residues: CASSLEGQNYGYTF. This chain links TRBV5-1 with TRBJ1-2; 7 nucleotides line up with TRBD1. This CDR3 spans 14 amino acids. J lost 2 bases, V lost 0 bases, and 1 base had no gene match. The germline V gene has CDR1 SGHRS and CDR2 YFSETQ.

The CDR3 sequence: CASRPGTGGANTEAFF. As DNA, the CDR3 is TGTGCCAGCAGGCCCGGGACAGGGGGCGCGAACACTGAAGCTTTCTTT. This chain joins TRBV6-5 and TRBJ1-1, with 12 bases lining up with TRBD1. Germline V gene data show CDR1 as MNHEY and CDR2 as SVGAGI. CDR3 size: 16 residues. Germline trimming cut 6 bases from V and 1 base from J; bases unmatched to any gene: 6.

This clonotype was observed at least ten times. The chain links TRBV5-4 to TRBJ2-1, with 7 bases identical to TRBD2. CDR1 is SGHNT, CDR2 YYREEE, per germline (reference sequence). Losses at the gene ends were 1 base for V and 7 bases for J; bases not matched to a gene: 5. This CDR3 is built from 14 residues. CDR3 protein: CASSLRLAGNEQFF. The CDR3 DNA reads as TGTGCCAGCAGCTTGAGACTAGCCGGGAATGAGCAGTTCTTC.

The chain employs TRBV20-1 and TRBJ2-1; TRBD2 matches at 7 bases. This CDR3 is built from 13 residues. Germline V gene data show CDR1 as DFQATT and CDR2 as SNEGSKA (reference sequence). Trimming cost V 5 bases and J 7 bases; bases outside gene matches: 8. The CDR3 nucleotides are TGCAGTGCTCCCGAGGGGAGGGTTAATGAGCAGTTCTTC. Its translation: CSAPEGRVNEQFF.

This clonotype appeared many times. This chain uses TRBV2 with TRBJ2-1; 13 bases fit TRBD2. CDR3 size: 16 residues. Germline CDR1 and CDR2: SNHLY and FYNNEI. The trim removed 6 bases at V and 8 bases at J, leaving 10 bases unmatched. CDR3 amino acids: CASSARLAGGKDEQFF. CDR3 DNA sequence: TGTGCCAGCAGCGCTAGACTAGCGGGAGGTAAGGATGAGCAGTTCTTC.

The J gene is TRBJ1-5, the V gene TRBV7-6; D possibly corresponds to TRBD1 (6 bases). Trimming cost V 8 bases and J 2 bases, with 16 bases left between them. Looked up from germline, CDR1 is SGHVS and CDR2 is FNYEAQ. The CDR3 contains 15 residues. This CDR3 reads CASQLGAGGNQPQHF. The CDR3 bases are TGTGCCAGCCAACTTGGAGCAGGGGGCAATCAGCCCCAGCATTTT.

Turning to this clonotype: The CDR3 ends on some other residue instead of the conserved phenylalanine or tryptophan, so this is likely a read error. V gene TRBV20-1 combines with J gene TRBJ1-2; D is unclear. The CDR3 is 9 residues long. The germline CDR1 and CDR2 sequences are DFQATT and SNEGSKA (reference sequence). Deletions cut 2 bases from V and 8 bases from J, with 3 bases between. In DNA form, the CDR3 reads TGCAGTGCTAGACAGGGCTACACCCTC. Protein: CSARQGYTL.

This clonotype was seen ten or more times. The rearrangement uses TRBV7-2 and TRBJ1-5, with 8 bases aligning to TRBD1. From germline, CDR1 is SGHTA and CDR2 FQGNSA. The CDR3 contains 16 residues. V lost 1 base to trimming and J lost 4 bases; unmatched junction nucleotides: 6. In nucleotides, the CDR3 is TGTGCCAGCAGCTTAGGGGACAGGCTCCTTAATCAGCCCCAGCATTTT. It codes for CASSLGDRLLNQPQHF.

V and J are TRBV6-1 and TRBJ2-7, with 7 nucleotides matching TRBD1. With 1 base clipped from V and 5 bases from J, the junction kept 14 bases outside the gene matches. The CDR3 loop spans 17 amino acids. Germline V CDR1 and CDR2: MNHNS, SASEGT. The CDR3 DNA sequence: TGTGCCAGCAGTGAAGGGGACAGAGGGATTGTGTTCCACGAGCAGTACTTC. Translating gives CASSEGDRGIVFHEQYF.

The sample holds many counts of this clonotype. Written as DNA, the CDR3 is TGCAGTGCTCCACCGGGACTAGCTAATCGGAATTCCTACGAGCAGTACTTC. Its protein product is CSAPPGLANRNSYEQYF. V gene TRBV20-1 combines with J gene TRBJ2-7; 9 bases align to TRBD2. Germline-derived CDR1 and CDR2 are DFQATT and SNEGSKA (reference sequence). V trimming: 5 bases; J trimming: 1 base; junction bases outside the gene matches: 15. The CDR3 length is 17 residues.

This clonotype is medium-sized. This rearrangement joins TRBV7-6 to TRBJ2-7, with D possibly TRBD2 on 5 matching bases. Trimming removed 5 bases at V and 5 bases at J, with 10 bases between. CDR3 length equals 12 residues. Germline V gene lookup returns CDR1 SGHVS and CDR2 FNYEAQ. CDR3: CASSQLDDEQYF. The CDR3 DNA sequence: TGTGCCAGCAGCCAACTAGACGACGAGCAGTACTTC.